Shown below are 4 T cell receptor beta chains from a single sample sequenced in a study of blood T cell repertoires in COVID-19. Clones were read by immunoSEQ multiplex PCR, and TCRdb kept only the in-frame ones, dropping some. Of about 670,000 clones listed, approximately 90% are singletons. Sequencing was carried out using peripheral blood. All receptors come from a woman under 30 with acute or convalescent COVID-19.

The genes are TRBV27 and TRBJ1-5; D remains ambiguous. Germline V gene lookup returns CDR1 MNHEY and CDR2 SMNVEV (reference sequence). There are 16 residues in the CDR3. Between the trimmed V and J ends, which lost 2 bases and 3 bases, there was a span of 14 bases. The DNA for the CDR3 is TGTGCCAGCAGTTTAGCGGCGGGGAATCTCAATCAGCCCCAGCATTTT. Its protein is CASSLAAGNLNQPQHF.

The gene calls are TRBV6-2 or TRBV6-3 and TRBJ1-6, with a possible D match to TRBD1 (5 bases). CDR3 length equals 16 residues. Germline lookup yields CDR1 MNHEY and CDR2 SVGEGT. Trimming pared 5 bases from V and 0 bases from J, leaving 11 bases between. Here the CDR3 DNA reads TGTGCCAGCAGTCCACAGGAGAGCTCCTATAATTCACCCCTCCACTTT. Encoded protein: CASSPQESSYNSPLHF.

The chain joins TRBV10-3 to TRBJ1-1; D call uncertain. From germline, CDR1 is ENHRY and CDR2 SYGVKD. V was shortened by 4 bases and J by 3 bases, with 9 bases between the two germline ends. The CDR3 length is 13 residues. CDR3 region: CAISVEFDTEAFF. In nucleotides, the CDR3 is TGTGCCATCAGTGTAGAGTTCGACACTGAAGCTTTCTTT.

In the case of this clone: The sample carries other DNA sequences with the same CDR3. The chain carries TRBV4-3 and TRBJ2-3; possibly TRBD1 for D (6 bases). Trimming took 0 bases from V and 0 from J, leaving 7 bases between them. The CDR3 runs to 15 residues. Germline values: CDR1 LGHNA, CDR2 YSLEER. The CDR3 DNA is TGCGCCAGCAGCCAAGAAGGGGGTAGCACAGATACGCAGTATTTT. Amino acids: CASSQEGGSTDTQYF.